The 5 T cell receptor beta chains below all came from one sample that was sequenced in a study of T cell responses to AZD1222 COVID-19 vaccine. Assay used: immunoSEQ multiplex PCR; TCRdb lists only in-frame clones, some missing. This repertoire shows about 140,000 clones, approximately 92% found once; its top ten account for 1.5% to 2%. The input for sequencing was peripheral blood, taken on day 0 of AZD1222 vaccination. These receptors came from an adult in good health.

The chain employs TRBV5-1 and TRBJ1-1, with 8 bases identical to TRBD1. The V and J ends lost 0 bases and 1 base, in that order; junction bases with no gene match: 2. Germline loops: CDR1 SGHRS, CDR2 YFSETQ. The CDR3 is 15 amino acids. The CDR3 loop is CASSLVGQGNTEAFF. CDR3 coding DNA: TGCGCCAGCAGCTTGGTTGGACAGGGGAACACTGAAGCTTTCTTT.

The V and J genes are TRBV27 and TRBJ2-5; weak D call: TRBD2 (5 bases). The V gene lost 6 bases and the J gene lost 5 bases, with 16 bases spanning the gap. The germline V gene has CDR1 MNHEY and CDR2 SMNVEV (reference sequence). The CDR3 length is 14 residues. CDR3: CASSLGRAWETQYF. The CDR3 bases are TGTGCCAGCAGCCTAGGGCGGGCTTGGGAGACCCAGTACTTC.

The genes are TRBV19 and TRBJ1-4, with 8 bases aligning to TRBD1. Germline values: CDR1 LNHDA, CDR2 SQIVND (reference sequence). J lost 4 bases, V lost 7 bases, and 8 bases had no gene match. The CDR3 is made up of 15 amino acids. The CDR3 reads CASKDRGPHNEKLFF. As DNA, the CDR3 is TGTGCCAGTAAAGACAGGGGTCCTCATAATGAAAAACTGTTTTTT.

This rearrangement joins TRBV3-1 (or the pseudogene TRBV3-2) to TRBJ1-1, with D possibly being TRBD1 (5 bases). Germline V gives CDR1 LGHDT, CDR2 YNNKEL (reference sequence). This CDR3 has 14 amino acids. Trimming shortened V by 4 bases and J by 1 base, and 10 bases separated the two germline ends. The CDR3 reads CASSPYGQNTEAFF. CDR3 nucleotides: TGTGCCAGCAGCCCATATGGACAGAACACTGAAGCTTTCTTT.

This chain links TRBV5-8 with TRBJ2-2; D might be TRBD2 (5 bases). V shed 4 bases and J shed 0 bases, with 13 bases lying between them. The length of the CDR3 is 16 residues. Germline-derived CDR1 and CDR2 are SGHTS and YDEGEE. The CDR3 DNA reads TGTGCCAGCAGCCGTGACTACTCTTCGAACACCGGGGAGCTGTTTTTT. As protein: CASSRDYSSNTGELFF.